The 6 T cell receptor beta chains presented below share a single source sample, sequenced in a study of blood T cell repertoires in COVID-19. Profiled with immunoSEQ multiplex PCR; TCRdb holds only in-frame clones, not every one. The sample has tens of thousands of clones, 82% seen once. Sequencing was done on a sample of peripheral blood. The receptors come from a woman aged 55-69 years with acute or convalescent COVID-19.

The J gene is TRBJ2-1, the V gene TRBV4-3; TRBD2 agrees at 9 bases. CDR3 length: 18 residues. Germline trimming cut 2 bases from V and 0 bases from J; bases unmatched to any gene: 8. Germline V gene sequence: CDR1 LGHNA, CDR2 YSLEER. The CDR3, as DNA: TGCGCCAGCAGCCAAAGCCTAGCGGGGAGAAGCTCCTACAATGAGCAGTTCTTC. Protein sequence: CASSQSLAGRSSYNEQFF.

The CDR3 reads CASSPDRGGTQYF. In DNA form, the CDR3 reads TGTGCCAGCAGCCCTGACAGGGGTGGGACCCAGTACTTC. This chain uses TRBV11-2 with TRBJ2-5; TRBD1 matches at 8 bases. Looked up from germline, CDR1 is SGHAT and CDR2 is FQNNGV. The V gene end was trimmed by 5 bases and the J gene end by 7 bases; junction bases not matched to a gene: 6. The CDR3 loop spans 13 amino acids.

This rearrangement joins TRBV6-2 or TRBV6-3 to TRBJ1-4; tentative D call: TRBD1 (5 bases). This CDR3 contains 15 residues. V lost 2 bases and J lost 8, with 15 bases in between. Germline lookup yields CDR1 MNHEY and CDR2 SVGEGT. CDR3 sequence (DNA): TGTGCCAGCAGTTACAGTTCCAGGGCGCAGGAAAAACTGTTTTTT. Encoded protein: CASSYSSRAQEKLFF.

The chain couples TRBV11-2 to TRBJ1-4, with D hard to call. Germline CDR1 reads SGHAT; CDR2 reads FQNNGV. The CDR3 is 15 residues long. With 5 bases removed from V and 0 bases from J, the gap between germline ends came to 10 bases. The CDR3 loop is CASSQVHATNEKLFF. CDR3 nucleotides: TGTGCCAGCAGCCAGGTGCATGCAACTAATGAAAAACTGTTTTTT.

V gene TRBV19 combines with J gene TRBJ2-1; D unresolved. Germline lookup yields CDR1 LNHDA and CDR2 SQIVND (reference sequence). V shed 3 bases and J shed 2 bases, with 5 bases lying between them. There are 13 residues in the CDR3. The chain's CDR3 is CASSITAYNEQFF. The DNA for the CDR3 is TGTGCCAGTAGTATTACAGCCTACAATGAGCAGTTCTTC.

J is TRBJ1-4 and V is TRBV30; no clear D. Germline loops: CDR1 GTSNPN, CDR2 SVGIG (reference sequence). V was clipped by 2 bases and J by 7 bases, with 11 bases between them. The CDR3 loop spans 13 amino acids. DNA of the CDR3: TGTGCCTGGAGTTACTCAAGCGGTGAAAAACTGTTTTTT. Translation gives CAWSYSSGEKLFF.